The rows below give T cell receptor beta chains drawn from one sample of a study of metastatic and nonmetastatic thyroid tumors. TCRdb reanalyzed the PCR reads via MiXCR. The data show 20,000 to 30,000 clones, with approximately 20% seen just once and approximately 8% held by the top ten. Sequencing used blood. Receptors originate from a female donor with papillary thyroid cancer or a benign thyroid nodule (not recorded which). Some clones in this sample may be carry-over from other donors' samples. The CDR3 runs from the conserved cysteine through the conserved F or W. Fields, in order: J gene, V gene, D gene, clone size, CDR3 DNA, CDR3 protein. The D gene is left open where the match is weak. Only part of the rows carry a size: once, few, many, or a class if the clone is expanded.

>TRBJ1-1|TRBV5-1|TRBD1|many
TGCGCCAGCAGGAATGACTGGACAGGTGACACTGAAGCTTTCTTT
CASRNDWTGDTEAFF
>TRBJ2-1|TRBV6-4|TRBD2|many
TGTGCCAGCAGTGACTGGGGGACTAGCTCCTACAATGAGCAGTTCTTC
CASSDWGTSSYNEQFF
>TRBJ1-1|TRBV2|TRBD1|many
TGTGCCAGCAGTGGAGGGACAGGGATGAACACTGAAGCTTTCTTT
CASSGGTGMNTEAFF
>TRBJ1-2|TRBV20-1|TRBD1|once
TGCAGTGCTGGGACAGGCAGCCTGACCGTCTATGGCTACACCTTC
CSAGTGSLTVYGYTF
>TRBJ1-2|TRBV19|.|.
TGTGCCAGTAGTATGGCAGCTCCCTATGGCTACACCTTC
CASSMAAPYGYTF
>TRBJ1-5|TRBV12-3/TRBV12-4|.|.
TGTGCCAGCAGTTTAGGGGGTTGGGGCAATCAGCCCCAGCATTTT
CASSLGGWGNQPQHF
>TRBJ1-2|TRBV20-1|TRBD1|.
TGCAGTTCCGGACAGGGCGATGGCTACACCTTC
CSSGQGDGYTF
>TRBJ1-5|TRBV6-2/TRBV6-3|.|few
TGTGCCAGCAAGTTTGATGGTAACGAGCCCCAGCATTTT
CASKFDGNEPQHF
>TRBJ2-3|TRBV7-2|.|many
TGTGCCAGCAGCCTTTCAGATACGCAGTATTTT
CASSLSDTQYF
>TRBJ1-6|TRBV7-2|.|few
TGTGCCAGCACCTCAGCCCCCCACTTTAATTCACCCCTGCACTTT
CASTSAPHFNSPLHF
>TRBJ2-7|TRBV20-1|TRBD2|medium-sized
TGCAGTGCTAGCGGCGGACTAGCGGGAGGGTACGAGCAGTACTTC
CSASGGLAGGYEQYF
>TRBJ1-1|TRBV28|TRBD1|many
TGTGCCAGCGGGACAGGGATGAACACTGAAGCTTTCTTT
CASGTGMNTEAFF
>TRBJ2-3|TRBV18|.|many
TGTGCCAGCTCACCTCAAACTGGACGGGGACTCACGAATACGCAGTATTTT
CASSPQTGRGLTNTQYF
>TRBJ1-2|TRBV19|.|many
TGTGCCAGCTACCAGGGGACATCTAACTATGGCTACACCTTC
CASYQGTSNYGYTF
>TRBJ2-1|TRBV12-3/TRBV12-4|TRBD1|many
TGTGCCAGCAGTTTTTATGTACAGGGGCAGAATGAGCAGTTCTTC
CASSFYVQGQNEQFF
>TRBJ1-1|TRBV6-1|.|medium-sized
TGTGCCAGCATGATGATGGGGGACACTGAAGCTTTCTTT
CASMMMGDTEAFF
>TRBJ2-2|TRBV7-7|TRBD2|many
TGTGCCAGCAGCTTTTTGGAGCGGGGGGTCGCGAACACCGGGGAGCTGTTTTTT
CASSFLERGVANTGELFF
>TRBJ1-5|TRBV6-2/TRBV6-3|TRBD1|.
TGTGCCACCAAGAGGACAGGGGCGGATGGCAATCAGCCCCAGCAGTTT
CATKRTGADGNQPQQF
>TRBJ2-2|TRBV6-1|.|.
TGTGCCAGCAGTGACAGGGCCGGGGAGCTGTTTTTT
CASSDRAGELFF
>TRBJ1-6|TRBV27|TRBD1|many
TGTGCCAGCCTCCCGACAGGGACCAATTCACCCCTCCACTTT
CASLPTGTNSPLHF
>TRBJ2-1|TRBV19|.|many
TGTGCCAGTAGTATAAGTAGCAGGGGAGCCTACAATGAGCAGTTCTTC
CASSISSRGAYNEQFF
>TRBJ1-1|TRBV19|.|.
TGTGCCAGTAGTCTCCCCGGGACCATCCGGGAGTGTTTCTTT
CASSLPGTIRECFF
>TRBJ2-5|TRBV27|TRBD1|many
TGTGCCAGCAGTTTATCGCGACAGGGGAGAGAGACCCAGTACTTC
CASSLSRQGRETQYF
>TRBJ1-3|TRBV7-9|.|many
TGTGCCAGCAGCCAACAGGGAGGGTCTGGAAACACCATATATTTT
CASSQQGGSGNTIYF
>TRBJ2-7|TRBV2|.|few
TGTGCCAGCAGGAGTTCCTACGAGCAGTACTTC
CASRSSYEQYF
>TRBJ2-7|TRBV6-2/TRBV6-3|.|.
TGTGCCAGCAGAGTTGGTGTAAGGGAGGGGGTCGTGGAGCAGTACTTC
CASRVGVREGVVEQYF
>TRBJ2-5|TRBV6-2/TRBV6-3|TRBD2|many
TGTGCCAGCAGACCTAGCGGGGGCGGAGAGACCCAGTACTTC
CASRPSGGGETQYF
>TRBJ2-3|TRBV6-5|.|few
TGTGCCAGTAGTCACTCGTACGAGGTGGGGGGAAGAGATACGCAGTATTTT
CASSHSYEVGGRDTQYF
>TRBJ2-5|TRBV19|.|many
TGTGCCAGTAGTCGTCACGAGACCCAGTACTTC
CASSRHETQYF
>TRBJ1-1|TRBV9|.|.
TGTGCCAGCAGCGTAGGCCCACAGGGTTCTAACACTGAAGCTTTCTTT
CASSVGPQGSNTEAFF
>TRBJ1-4|TRBV10-3|TRBD1|many
TGTGCCATCAGTGAGTCAGGGGACAGTGAAAAACTGTTTTTT
CAISESGDSEKLFF
>TRBJ2-1|TRBV20-1|TRBD2|large
TGCAGTGCCCCTCGGGGGGAAAACAATGAGCAGTTCTTC
CSAPRGENNEQFF
>TRBJ1-2|TRBV6-6|.|medium-sized
TGTGCCAGCAGTTATTCAGTCCCGGGAAGTGGCTACACCTTC
CASSYSVPGSGYTF
>TRBJ1-6|TRBV5-1|.|many
TGCGCCAGCAGCTTGGTTCATTCACCCCTCCACTTT
CASSLVHSPLHF
>TRBJ1-4|TRBV5-1|TRBD1|many
TGCGCCAGCAGCTATGCAGGGGGTAATGAAAAACTGTTTTTT
CASSYAGGNEKLFF
>TRBJ2-2|TRBV28|.|.
TGTGCCAGCAGTTTCCCCATCGGAGAATACACCGGGGAGCTGTTTTTT
CASSFPIGEYTGELFF
>TRBJ1-1|TRBV5-5|TRBD1|many
TGTGCCAGCAGCTTGACAGGGGAGAACACTGAAGCTTTCTTT
CASSLTGENTEAFF
>TRBJ1-2|TRBV5-1|TRBD1|many
TGCGCCAGCAGCTTGCCCCAGGGGGCGCAAGGCTACACCTTC
CASSLPQGAQGYTF
>TRBJ2-3|TRBV27|.|few
TGTGCCAGCAGCGCGCTACATGGGGGTACGCAGTATTTT
CASSALHGGTQYF
>TRBJ2-2|TRBV7-9|.|many
TGTGCCAGCAGCCTACAGATGAACACCGGGGAGCTGTTTTTT
CASSLQMNTGELFF
>TRBJ2-2|TRBV30|TRBD2|once
TGTGCCCGCAGTTATCTGGTAGCGGGTCATTGGGAGCTGTTTTTT
CARSYLVAGHWELFF